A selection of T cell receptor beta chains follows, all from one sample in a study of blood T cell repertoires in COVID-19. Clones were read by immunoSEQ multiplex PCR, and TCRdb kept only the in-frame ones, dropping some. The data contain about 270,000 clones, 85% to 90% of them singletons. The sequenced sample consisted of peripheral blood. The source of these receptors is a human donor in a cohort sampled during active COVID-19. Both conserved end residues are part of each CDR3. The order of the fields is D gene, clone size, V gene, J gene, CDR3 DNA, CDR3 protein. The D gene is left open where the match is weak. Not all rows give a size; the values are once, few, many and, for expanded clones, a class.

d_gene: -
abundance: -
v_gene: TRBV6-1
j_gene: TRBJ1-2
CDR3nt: TGTGCCAGCAGTGAATCGTCCGGGACTCGCTCCTATGGCTACACCTTC
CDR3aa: CASSESSGTRSYGYTF

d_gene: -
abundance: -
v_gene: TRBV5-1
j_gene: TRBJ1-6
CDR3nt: TGCGCCAGCAGTGAGGGAACCAATTCACCCCTCCACTTT
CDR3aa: CASSEGTNSPLHF

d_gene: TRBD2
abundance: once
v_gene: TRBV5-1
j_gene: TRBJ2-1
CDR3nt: TGCGCCAGCAGCGGTAGCGGGAGGGCGGGTAATGAGCAGTTCTTC
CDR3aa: CASSGSGRAGNEQFF

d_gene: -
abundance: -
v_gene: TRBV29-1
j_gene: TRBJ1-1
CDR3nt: TGCAGCGTCGAAGCCGCCCGGGACACCACTGAAGCTTTCTTT
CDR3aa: CSVEAARDTTEAFF

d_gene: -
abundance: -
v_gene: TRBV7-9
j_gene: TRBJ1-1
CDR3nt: TGTGCCAGCAGCTTAGCGTCAGGGTCGGGCACTGAAGCTTTCTTT
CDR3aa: CASSLASGSGTEAFF

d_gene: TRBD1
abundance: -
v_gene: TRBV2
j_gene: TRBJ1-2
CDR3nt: TGTGCCAGCAATATGCAGGGGGCCGATGGCTACACCTTC
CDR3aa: CASNMQGADGYTF

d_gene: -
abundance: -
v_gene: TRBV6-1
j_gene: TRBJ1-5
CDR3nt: TGTGCCAGCAGTGAAGTCGGGGCCGGAGGGCAGCCCCAGCATTTT
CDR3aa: CASSEVGAGGQPQHF

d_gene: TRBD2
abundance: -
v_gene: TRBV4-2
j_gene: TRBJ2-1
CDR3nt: TGTGCCAGCAGCCAACCCGGGGCCCTACTAGCGGTGAACCACAATGAGCAGTTCTTC
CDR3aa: CASSQPGALLAVNHNEQFF

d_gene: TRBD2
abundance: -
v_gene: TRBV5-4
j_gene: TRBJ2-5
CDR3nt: TGTGCCAGCAGCTTGCGGCGACTAGCAGACCAAGAGACCCAGTACTTC
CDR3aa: CASSLRRLADQETQYF

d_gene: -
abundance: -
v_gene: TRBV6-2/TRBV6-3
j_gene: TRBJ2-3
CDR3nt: TGTGCCAGCAGTTTAAGCGGTCATACCGGAGATACGCAGTATTTT
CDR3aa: CASSLSGHTGDTQYF

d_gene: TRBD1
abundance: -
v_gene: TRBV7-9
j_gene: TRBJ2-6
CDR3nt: TGTGCCAGTGACAGGGCTGGGGCCAACGTCCTGACTTTC
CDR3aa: CASDRAGANVLTF

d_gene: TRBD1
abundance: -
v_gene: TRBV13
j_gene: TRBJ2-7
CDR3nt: TGTGCCAGCAGCCGGGACAGGGGAGCCTACGAGCAGTACTTC
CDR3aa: CASSRDRGAYEQYF

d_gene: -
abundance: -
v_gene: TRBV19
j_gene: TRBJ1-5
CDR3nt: TGTGCCAGTAGTATGCTCGGGGCATGGGGAGGGGATAGCAATCAGCCCCAGCATTTT
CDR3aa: CASSMLGAWGGDSNQPQHF

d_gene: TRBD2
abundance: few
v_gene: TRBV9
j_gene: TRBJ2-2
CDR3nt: TGTGCCAGCAGCGCCAGCGGGAGGCCGAGGACCGGGGAGCTGTTTTTT
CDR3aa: CASSASGRPRTGELFF

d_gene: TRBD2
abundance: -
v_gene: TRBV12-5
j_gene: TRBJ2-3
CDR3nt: TGTGCTAGTGGTTGGACTAGCGGGGTTAGCACAGATACGCAGTATTTT
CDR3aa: CASGWTSGVSTDTQYF

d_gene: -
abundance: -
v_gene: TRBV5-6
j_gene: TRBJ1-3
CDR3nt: TGTGCCAGCAACCTACAGGGAGTTGGAAACACCATATATTTT
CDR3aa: CASNLQGVGNTIYF

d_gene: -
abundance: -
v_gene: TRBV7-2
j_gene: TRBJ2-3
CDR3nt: TGTGCCAGCAGCCGTGACAGCCCGACCATATTCACAGATACGCAGTATTTT
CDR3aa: CASSRDSPTIFTDTQYF

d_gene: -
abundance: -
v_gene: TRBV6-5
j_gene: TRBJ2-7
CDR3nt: TGTGCCAGCAGTTACAGGGCAGGGGTGTCTTACGAGCAGTACTTC
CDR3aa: CASSYRAGVSYEQYF

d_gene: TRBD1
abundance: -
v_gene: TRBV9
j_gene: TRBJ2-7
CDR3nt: TGTGCCAGCAGCGTAGGTGGGACAGTAACATACGAGCAGTACTTC
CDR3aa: CASSVGGTVTYEQYF

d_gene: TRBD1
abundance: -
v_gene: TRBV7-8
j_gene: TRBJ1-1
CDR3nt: TGTGCCAGCAGTTCGAACAGGGGAACTGAAGCTTTCTTT
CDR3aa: CASSSNRGTEAFF